A single sample is the source of the 27 T cell receptor beta chains below, sequenced in a study of cytomegalovirus exposure and HLA in healthy donors. PCR involved 60 Vbeta and 13 Jbeta primers. Libraries were prepared by immunoSEQ multiplex PCR; TCRdb keeps only in-frame clonotypes and omits some of them. Seen here are 130,000 to 150,000 clones, around 76% observed once, and the top ten hold less than 3.5%. The specimen sequenced was PBMCs. Every receptor here comes from a male donor in good health and CMV-seronegative.

The chain's CDR3 is CASSPRGDSNEKLFF. For the CDR3, the DNA is TGCGCCAGCAGCCCCCGGGGAGACTCTAATGAAAAACTGTTTTTT. The J gene is TRBJ1-4, the V gene TRBV5-1, with D uncertain. V was trimmed by 4 bases and J by 3 bases, leaving 13 bases between them. Germline V gives CDR1 SGHRS, CDR2 YFSETQ. The CDR3 is 15 amino acids.

V gene TRBV4-1 combines with J gene TRBJ1-2, with 9 bases matching TRBD1. From germline, CDR1 is MGHRA and CDR2 YSYEKL. This CDR3 has 16 residues. The trim removed 3 bases at V and 3 bases at J, leaving 8 bases unmatched. The CDR3 DNA reads as TGCGCCAGCAGCCAGGAGGGACAGGGCCTGGACTATGGCTACACCTTC. This encodes CASSQEGQGLDYGYTF.

This clone was observed a single time. The chain carries TRBV10-3 and TRBJ1-5; no clear D gene. Looked up from germline, CDR1 is ENHRY and CDR2 is SYGVKD. V was pared by 5 bases and J by 3 bases, with 8 bases between. CDR3 size: 13 residues. CDR3 residues: CAISQEPNQPQHF. The DNA of the CDR3 is TGTGCCATCAGTCAGGAACCCAATCAGCCCCAGCATTTT.

CDR3 nucleotides: TGCAGCGTTGATCGCTCAGGGAACACTGAAGCTTTCTTT. Encoded protein: CSVDRSGNTEAFF. The chain combines TRBV29-1 with TRBJ1-1; D is uncertain. Germline CDR1 is SQVTM and CDR2 is ANQGSEA. This CDR3 spans 13 amino acids. Trimming took 3 bases from V and 1 from J, leaving 9 bases between them.

This clone occurred once. This chain connects TRBV7-6 to TRBJ2-5; the D gene is possibly TRBD2 (6 bases). Per the germline V gene, CDR1 is SGHVS and CDR2 is FNYEAQ. Trimming removed 5 bases at V and 3 bases at J, with 16 bases between. There are 15 residues in the CDR3. CDR3 amino acids: CASSPPTGLEETQYF. In DNA, the CDR3 is TGTGCCAGCAGCCCCCCGACGGGACTCGAAGAGACCCAGTACTTC. Variable domain in full (rest from reference TRBV7-6 and TRBJ2-5): GAGVSQSPRYKVTKRGQDVALRCDPISGHVSLYWYRQALGQGPEFLTYFNYEAQQDKSGLPNDRFSAERPEGSISTLTIQRTEQRDSAMYRCASSPPTGLEETQYFGPGTRLLVL.

CDR3 region: CASRPTSGSADTQYF. Here the CDR3 DNA reads TGTGCCAGCAGGCCGACTAGCGGGAGTGCAGATACGCAGTATTTT. V gene TRBV2 combines with J gene TRBJ2-3; TRBD2 agrees at 12 bases. This CDR3 has 15 amino acids. Per the germline V gene, CDR1 is SNHLY and CDR2 is FYNNEI. Trimming cost V 6 bases and J 4 bases; bases outside gene matches: 5.

In regard to this clone: Other nucleotide sequences from this sample produce the same CDR3. The chain joins TRBV9 to TRBJ2-1; D remains unclear. V shed 2 bases and J shed 4 bases, with 7 bases lying between them. CDR1 and CDR2 (germline): SGDLS, YYNGEE. The CDR3 runs to 13 residues. In DNA, the CDR3 is TGTGCCAGCAGCGTCGCTCGGTACAATGAGCAGTTCTTC. Protein product: CASSVARYNEQFF.

The chain has TRBV11-1 and TRBJ2-5, with D tentatively TRBD2 (5 bases). CDR3 size: 15 residues. The germline gives CDR1 SGHAT, CDR2 FQDESV (reference sequence). V lost 4 bases to trimming and J lost 2 bases, with 14 bases between them. The CDR3 is CASSSDSGYQETQYF. In DNA form, the CDR3 reads TGTGCCAGCAGCTCCGACTCGGGATATCAAGAGACCCAGTACTTC.

The chain combines TRBV19 with TRBJ1-2, with 8 bases aligning to TRBD1. Germline assignment: CDR1 LNHDA and CDR2 SQIVND (reference sequence). Trimming at V came to 6 bases and at J to 2 bases, leaving 5 bases not matched to a gene. The CDR3 has 14 amino acids. The CDR3 nucleotides are TGTGCCAGTAGGCGGACAGGGAGAAACTATGGCTACACCTTC. It codes for CASRRTGRNYGYTF.

This clone was recorded only once. At one end, the junction sequence differs from germline, possibly due to a read error. The rearrangement uses TRBV6-5 and TRBJ1-5, with D possibly TRBD1 on 5 matching bases. This CDR3 is 15 amino acids long. Germline CDR1 MNHEY, CDR2 SVGAGI. The CDR3 bases are TGTGCCAGCAGTTATAACCAGGACATTGGTCAGTCCCAGCATTTT. This encodes CASSYNQDIGQSQHF.

The rearrangement joins TRBV19 to TRBJ2-3; D perhaps matches TRBD1 (5 bases). Germline V lookup: CDR1 LNHDA, CDR2 SQIVND (reference sequence). The CDR3 contains 14 residues. Trimming cost V 2 bases and J 6 bases, with 12 bases left between them. The CDR3 bases are TGTGCCAGTAGTATATTCAGGGTGAGGGATACGCAGTATTTT. It translates to CASSIFRVRDTQYF.

The chain couples TRBV6-1 to TRBJ2-7, with D tentatively TRBD1 (6 bases). The CDR3 totals 13 residues. Trimming shortened V by 8 bases and J by 3 bases, and 14 bases separated the two germline ends. The germline CDR1 and CDR2 sequences are MNHNS and SASEGT. The CDR3 here is CASRRETGYEQYF. CDR3 bases: TGTGCCAGCCGAAGGGAGACAGGCTACGAGCAGTACTTC.

Worth noting for this clone: Since no conserved phenylalanine or tryptophan closes the CDR3, a read error is the likely cause. Because the CDR3's place on the DNA is in doubt, the DNA is left out and the CDR3 is given as listed by TCRdb. J is TRBJ2-7 and V is TRBV6-1; the table's D call TRBD1 went unverified against the DNA. The CDR3 adds up to 11 amino acids, both ends counted. Germline V gene sequence: CDR1 MNHNS, CDR2 SASEGT. CDR3 protein: CASSARDSVGL.

This clone was observed a few times. The chain employs TRBV5-6 and TRBJ2-3; 8 bases align to TRBD2. The CDR3 is 17 residues long. V trimming: 0 bases; J trimming: 3 bases; junction bases outside the gene matches: 9. The germline V gene encodes CDR1 SGHDT and CDR2 YYEEEE. The CDR3 is CASSLAAGGARTDTQYF. The CDR3 bases are TGTGCCAGCAGCTTGGCCGCGGGAGGCGCGAGGACAGATACGCAGTATTTT.

Concerning this clone itself: The sample has other DNA sequences that encode this CDR3 too. V usage is TRBV7-3 and J usage is TRBJ1-1; maybe TRBD1 (6 bases). Germline CDR1 and CDR2: SGHTA and FQGTGA. V dropped 4 bases and J dropped 2 bases, with 8 bases sitting between them. CDR3 size: 13 residues. The CDR3, as DNA: TGTGCCAGCAGCTCACAGGGTAACACTGAAGCTTTCTTT. It specifies CASSSQGNTEAFF.

The chain is built from TRBV27 and TRBJ1-1; TRBD1 agrees at 7 bases. Germline V gives CDR1 MNHEY, CDR2 SMNVEV (reference sequence). The CDR3 runs to 13 residues. V dropped 6 bases and J dropped 4; count of bases not matched to a gene: 5. CDR3 residues: CASRRQGTTEAFF. DNA of the CDR3: TGTGCCAGCAGAAGACAGGGTACCACTGAAGCTTTCTTT.

The V gene is TRBV10-3, the J gene TRBJ1-1, with TRBD1 matching 10 bases. This CDR3 contains 13 residues. Germline trimming cut 7 bases from V and 5 bases from J; bases unmatched to any gene: 4. The germline CDR1 and CDR2 sequences are ENHRY and SYGVKD. CDR3 DNA: TGTGCCATCACCCGGACAGGGGGGACTGAAGCTTTCTTT. It is translated as CAITRTGGTEAFF.

This clone was seen a handful of times. The rearrangement uses TRBV9 and TRBJ1-6; D remains unclear. Germline assignment: CDR1 SGDLS and CDR2 YYNGEE. V dropped 2 bases and J dropped 13 bases, with 13 bases sitting between them. The CDR3 consists of 13 residues. The CDR3 region has the DNA TGTGCCAGCAGCGTCCTTGCGGCCGGGCCCCTCCACTTT. This codes for CASSVLAAGPLHF.

V usage is TRBV27 and J usage is TRBJ1-6; D is uncertain. Germline assignment: CDR1 MNHEY and CDR2 SMNVEV (reference sequence). This CDR3 spans 14 amino acids. With 6 bases removed from V and 10 bases from J, the gap between germline ends came to 16 bases. In DNA form, the CDR3 reads TGTGCCAGCAGCCCTTACGGGGAGCGATCACCCCTCCACTTT. Its translation: CASSPYGERSPLHF.

Points on this clone: One junction end does not reproduce the germline sequence, and a read error may be involved. This sequence joins TRBV5-6 and TRBJ1-4, with D possibly matching TRBD1 (6 bases). The germline V gene encodes CDR1 SGHDT and CDR2 YYEEEE. This CDR3 region has 16 residues. The CDR3 region is CARRRDRQATNEKLFF. The CDR3 region has the DNA TGTGCCCGCAGGCGTGACAGGCAAGCAACTAATGAAAAACTGTTTTTT. The variable domain in full, with the rest retrieved from reference TRBV5-6 and TRBJ1-4, is DAGVTQSPTHLIKTRGQQVTLRCSPKSGHDTVSWYQQALGQGPQFIFQYYEEEERQRGNFPDRFSGHQFPNYSSELNVNALLLGDSALYLCARRRDRQATNEKLFFGSGTQLSVL.

This rearrangement joins TRBV7-9 to TRBJ2-7, with 8 bases matching TRBD1. The CDR3 length is 15 residues. V lost 5 bases to trimming and J lost 3 bases; unmatched junction nucleotides: 9. Germline V lookup: CDR1 SEHNR, CDR2 FQNEAQ (reference sequence). CDR3 in amino acids: CASSHGQGGFYEQYF. In nucleotides, the CDR3 is TGTGCCAGCAGCCACGGACAGGGAGGCTTCTACGAGCAGTACTTC.

The rearrangement links TRBV6-1 to TRBJ1-2, with D uncertain. Trimming removed 6 bases at V and 1 base at J, with 15 bases between. The CDR3 spans 15 residues. Germline V gene data show CDR1 as MNHNS and CDR2 as SASEGT. In nucleotides, the CDR3 is TGTGCCAGCAGCTCCCCTGGCACGTATAACTATGGCTACACCTTC. Translation gives CASSSPGTYNYGYTF.

The V call is TRBV19, the J call TRBJ2-7; 15 nucleotides align to TRBD2. The CDR3 contains 16 residues. Per germline, CDR1 LNHDA and CDR2 SQIVND (reference sequence). V shed 5 bases, J shed 2 bases, and the junction held 4 bases outside the gene matches. CDR3 region: CASSAGLAGGAYEQYF. Here the CDR3 DNA reads TGTGCCAGTAGTGCGGGACTAGCGGGGGGCGCCTACGAGCAGTACTTC. Based on the CDR3 plus reference TRBV19 and TRBJ2-7, the full variable domain is DGGITQSPKYLFRKEGQNVTLSCEQNLNHDAMYWYRQDPGQGLRLIYYSQIVNDFQKGDIAEGYSVSREKKESFPLTVTSAQKNPTAFYLCASSAGLAGGAYEQYFGPGTRLTVT.

The chain couples TRBV7-2 to TRBJ1-6; 9 nucleotides line up with TRBD1. The CDR3 is made up of 17 amino acids. After removal of 1 base from V and 6 bases from J, the junction contained 7 bases not matched to a gene. Germline loops: CDR1 SGHTA, CDR2 FQGNSA. Here the CDR3 reads CASSLGRDRVSNSPLHF. In DNA form, the CDR3 reads TGTGCCAGCAGCTTAGGACGGGACAGGGTGAGTAATTCACCCCTCCACTTT.

The V and J genes are TRBV5-1 and TRBJ1-1; possible D gene TRBD1, 6 bases. Germline V gene lookup returns CDR1 SGHRS and CDR2 YFSETQ. The germline V and J ends were trimmed by 4 bases and 6 bases, with 16 bases remaining between them. This CDR3 has 14 residues. CDR3 region: CASSGEGGPSEAFF. CDR3 nucleotides: TGCGCCAGCAGCGGGGAGGGGGGACCATCTGAAGCTTTCTTT.

The gene calls are TRBV7-9 and TRBJ1-1, with D possibly being TRBD1 (6 bases). CDR1 is SEHNR, CDR2 FQNEAQ, per germline (reference sequence). V lost 6 bases and J 8 bases, leaving 16 bases between the germline ends. The length of the CDR3 is 13 residues. CDR3 residues: CASSFSPGVEAFF. In DNA form, the CDR3 reads TGTGCCAGCAGTTTTTCCCCAGGGGTGGAAGCTTTCTTT.

The V gene is TRBV5-4, the J gene TRBJ1-4; a weak D match, TRBD1 (6 bases). The germline V gene has CDR1 SGHNT and CDR2 YYREEE (reference sequence). This CDR3 contains 15 residues. With 3 bases removed from V and 4 bases from J, the gap between germline ends came to 13 bases. The CDR3 sequence: CASSSRRDINEKLFF. In nucleotides, the CDR3 is TGTGCCAGCAGCTCCCGAAGGGACATTAATGAAAAACTGTTTTTT. Variable domain in full (rest from reference TRBV5-4 and TRBJ1-4): ETGVTQSPTHLIKTRGQQVTLRCSSQSGHNTVSWYQQALGQGPQFIFQYYREEENGRGNFPPRFSGLQFPNYSSELNVNALELDDSALYLCASSSRRDINEKLFFGSGTQLSVL.